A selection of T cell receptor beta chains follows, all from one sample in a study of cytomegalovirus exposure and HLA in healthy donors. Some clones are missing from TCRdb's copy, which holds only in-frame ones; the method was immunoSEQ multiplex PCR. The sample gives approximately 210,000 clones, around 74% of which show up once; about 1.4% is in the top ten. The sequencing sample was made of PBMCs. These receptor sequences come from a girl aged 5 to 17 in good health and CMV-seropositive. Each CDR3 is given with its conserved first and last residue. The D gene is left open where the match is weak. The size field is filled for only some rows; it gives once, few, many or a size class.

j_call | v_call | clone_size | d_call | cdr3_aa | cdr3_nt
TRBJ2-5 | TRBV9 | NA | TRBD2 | CASSVVASGGTQETQYF | TGTGCCAGCAGCGTAGTAGCTAGCGGGGGAACCCAAGAGACCCAGTACTTC
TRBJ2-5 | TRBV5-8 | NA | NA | CASSSSPAETQYF | TGTGCCAGCAGCTCGTCCCCCGCGGAGACCCAGTACTTC
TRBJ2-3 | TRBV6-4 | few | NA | CASSVGQLTDTQYF | TGTGCCAGCAGTGTAGGACAGCTCACAGATACGCAGTATTTT
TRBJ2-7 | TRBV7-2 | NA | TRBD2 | CASSPTGTSGYEQYF | TGTGCCAGCAGCCCTACCGGGACTAGCGGTTACGAGCAGTACTTC
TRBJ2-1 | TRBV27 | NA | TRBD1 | CASSFGTGVNEQFF | TGTGCCAGCAGTTTCGGGACAGGGGTCAATGAGCAGTTCTTC
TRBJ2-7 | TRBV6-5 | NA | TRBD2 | CASSRGGEAYEQYF | TGTGCCAGCAGCCGCGGGGGGGAGGCCTACGAGCAGTACTTC
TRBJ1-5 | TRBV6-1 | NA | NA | CASSSGDSNQPQHF | TGTGCCAGCAGTTCGGGAGATAGCAATCAGCCCCAGCATTTT
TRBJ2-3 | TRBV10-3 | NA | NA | CAISAGGSTDTQYF | TGTGCCATCAGTGCCGGGGGAAGCACAGATACGCAGTATTTT
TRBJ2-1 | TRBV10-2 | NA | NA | CASLDAGDEQFF | TGCGCCAGCCTTGATGCAGGGGATGAGCAGTTCTTC
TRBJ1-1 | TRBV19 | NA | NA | CASSLPSTMRVGIPEAFF | TGTGCCAGTAGTCTGCCATCGACAATGCGGGTGGGTATCCCTGAAGCTTTCTTT
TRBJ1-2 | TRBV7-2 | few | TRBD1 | CASSLGGRGSSGYTF | TGTGCCAGCAGCTTAGGCGGCAGGGGGTCCTCTGGCTACACCTTC
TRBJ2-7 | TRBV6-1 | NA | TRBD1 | CASSEGQGAGTYEQYF | TGTGCCAGCAGTGAGGGTCAGGGGGCCGGAACCTACGAGCAGTACTTC
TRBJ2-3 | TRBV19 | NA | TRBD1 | CASSDRGRSTDTQYF | TGTGCCAGTAGTGACAGGGGACGAAGCACAGATACGCAGTATTTT
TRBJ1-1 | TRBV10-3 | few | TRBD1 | CAISTGGNTEAFF | TGTGCCATCAGTACAGGGGGGAACACTGAAGCTTTCTTT
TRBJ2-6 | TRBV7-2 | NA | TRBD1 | CASSFGLTGAGANVLTF | TGTGCCAGCAGCTTCGGACTGACAGGGGCTGGGGCCAACGTCCTGACTTTC
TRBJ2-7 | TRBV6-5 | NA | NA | CASSYSGTGYEQYF | TGTGCCAGCAGTTACTCGGGGACTGGCTACGAGCAGTACTTC
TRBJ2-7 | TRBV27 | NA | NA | CASSLWATGTYEQYF | TGTGCCAGCAGTTTATGGGCCACAGGGACCTACGAGCAGTACTTC
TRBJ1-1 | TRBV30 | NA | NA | CACSIHAEAFF | TGTGCCTGTAGCATACACGCTGAAGCTTTCTTT
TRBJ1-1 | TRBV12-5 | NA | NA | CASGTREYTEAFF | TGTGCTAGTGGTACCAGGGAATACACTGAAGCTTTCTTT
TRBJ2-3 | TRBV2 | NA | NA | CASSGGVTDTQYF | TGTGCCAGCAGTGGGGGAGTCACAGATACGCAGTATTTT
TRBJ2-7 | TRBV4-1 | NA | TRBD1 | CASSPLWGQGATYEQYF | TGCGCCAGCAGCCCCCTTTGGGGGCAGGGGGCCACCTACGAGCAGTACTTC
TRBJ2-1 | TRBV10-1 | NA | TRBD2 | CASSNTGTSGSNEQFF | TGCGCCAGCAGTAACACCGGGACTAGCGGGTCGAATGAGCAGTTCTTC
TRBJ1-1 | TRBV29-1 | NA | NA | CSAPDRGAEAFF | TGCAGCGCTCCGGACAGAGGAGCTGAAGCTTTCTTT
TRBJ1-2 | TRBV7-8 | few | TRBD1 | CASSLGTPGGANYGYTF | TGTGCCAGCAGCTTAGGGACCCCAGGGGGCGCGAACTATGGCTACACCTTC
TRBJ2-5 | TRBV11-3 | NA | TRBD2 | CASSGGGGETQYF | TGTGCCAGCAGTGGCGGGGGTGGGGAGACCCAGTACTTC
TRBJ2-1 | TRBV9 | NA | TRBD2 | CASSRPGGGQYNEQFF | TGTGCCAGCAGCCGACCTGGCGGGGGGCAGTACAATGAGCAGTTCTTC
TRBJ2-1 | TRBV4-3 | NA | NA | CASSQSDREDNEQFF | TGCGCCAGCAGCCAATCAGACAGGGAGGACAATGAGCAGTTCTTC
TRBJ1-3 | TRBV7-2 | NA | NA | CASSLALAGINVSGNTIYF | TGTGCCAGCAGCTTAGCGCTCGCAGGGATCAACGTCTCCGGAAACACCATATATTTT
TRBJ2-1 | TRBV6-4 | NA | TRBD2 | CASSDSRGGAPNEQFF | TGTGCCAGCAGTGACTCTCGCGGGGGGGCCCCCAATGAGCAGTTCTTC
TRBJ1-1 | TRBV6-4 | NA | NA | CASSVQGGDTEAFF | TGTGCCAGCAGTGTCCAGGGAGGGGACACTGAAGCTTTCTTT
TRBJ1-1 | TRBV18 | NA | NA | CASSPGPPRINTEAFF | TGTGCCAGCTCACCAGGTCCGCCCAGGATAAACACTGAAGCTTTCTTT
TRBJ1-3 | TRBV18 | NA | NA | CASSPFSGISSQNTIYF | TGTGCCAGCTCACCGTTCTCGGGGATTAGCTCTCAAAACACCATATATTTT
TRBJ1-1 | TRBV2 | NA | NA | CASIVGSTEAFF | TGTGCCAGCATCGTTGGTAGTACTGAAGCTTTCTTT
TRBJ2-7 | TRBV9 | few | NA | CASPEGHPEQYF | TGTGCCAGCCCTGAGGGACACCCGGAGCAGTACTTC
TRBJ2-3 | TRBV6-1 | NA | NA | CASERDKSTDTQYF | TGTGCCAGTGAACGGGACAAGAGCACAGATACGCAGTATTTT
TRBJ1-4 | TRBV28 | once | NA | CATLTGSEKLFF | TGTGCCACCCTTACAGGCTCTGAAAAACTGTTTTTT
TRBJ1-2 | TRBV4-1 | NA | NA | CASSQDPTGLNYGYTF | TGCGCCAGCAGCCAAGACCCGACAGGCCTTAACTATGGCTACACCTTC